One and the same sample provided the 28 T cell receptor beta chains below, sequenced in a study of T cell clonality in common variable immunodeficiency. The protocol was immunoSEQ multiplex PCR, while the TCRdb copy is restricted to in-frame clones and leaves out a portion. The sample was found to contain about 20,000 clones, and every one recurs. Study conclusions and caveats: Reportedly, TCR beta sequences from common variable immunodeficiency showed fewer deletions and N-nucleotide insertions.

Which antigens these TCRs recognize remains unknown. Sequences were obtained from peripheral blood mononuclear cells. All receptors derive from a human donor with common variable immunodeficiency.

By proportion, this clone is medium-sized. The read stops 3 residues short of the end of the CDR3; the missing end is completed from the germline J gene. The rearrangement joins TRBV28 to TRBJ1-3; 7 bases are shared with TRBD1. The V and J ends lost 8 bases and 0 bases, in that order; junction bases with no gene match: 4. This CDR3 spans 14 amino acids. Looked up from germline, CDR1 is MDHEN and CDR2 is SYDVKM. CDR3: CASRDSVSGNTIYF. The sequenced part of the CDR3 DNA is TGTGCCAGCCGGGACAGTGTCTCTGGAAACACC.

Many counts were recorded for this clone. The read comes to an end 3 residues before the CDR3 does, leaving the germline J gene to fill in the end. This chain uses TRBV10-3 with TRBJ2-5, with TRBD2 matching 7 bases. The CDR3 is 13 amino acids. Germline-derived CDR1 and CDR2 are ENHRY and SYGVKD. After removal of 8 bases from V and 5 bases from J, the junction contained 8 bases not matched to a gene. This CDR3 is CAISTSIRETQYF. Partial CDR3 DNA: TGTGCCATCTCGACTAGCATCCGTGAGACC.

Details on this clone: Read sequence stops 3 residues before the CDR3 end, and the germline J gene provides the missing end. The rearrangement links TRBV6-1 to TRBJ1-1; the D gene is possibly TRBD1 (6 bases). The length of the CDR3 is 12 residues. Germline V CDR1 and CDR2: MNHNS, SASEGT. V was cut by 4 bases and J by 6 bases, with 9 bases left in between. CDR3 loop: CASSAGEAEAFF. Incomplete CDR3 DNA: TGTGCCAGCAGTGCAGGGGAGGCTGAA.

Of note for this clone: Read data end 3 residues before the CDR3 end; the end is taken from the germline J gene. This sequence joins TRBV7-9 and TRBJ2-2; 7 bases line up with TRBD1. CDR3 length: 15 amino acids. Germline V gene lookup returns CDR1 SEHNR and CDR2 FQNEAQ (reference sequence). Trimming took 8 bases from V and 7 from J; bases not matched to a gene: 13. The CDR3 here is CASEPSRGLNGELFF. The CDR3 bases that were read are TGTGCCAGCGAGCCATCGAGGGGGCTGAACGGGGAG. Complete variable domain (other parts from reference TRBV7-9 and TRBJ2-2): DTGVSQNPRHKITKRGQNVTFRCDPISEHNRLYWYRQTLGQGPEFLTYFQNEAQLEKSRLLSDRFSAERPKGSFSTLEIQRTEQGDSAMYLCASEPSRGLNGELFFGEGSRLTVL.

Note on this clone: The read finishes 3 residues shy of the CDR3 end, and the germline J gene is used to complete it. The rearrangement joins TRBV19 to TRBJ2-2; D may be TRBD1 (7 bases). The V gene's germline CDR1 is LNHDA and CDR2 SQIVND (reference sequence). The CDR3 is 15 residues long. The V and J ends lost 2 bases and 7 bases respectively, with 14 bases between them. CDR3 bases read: TGTGCCAGTAGTATATCAGGGGGGTTAGGCGGGGAG. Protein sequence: CASSISGGLGGE. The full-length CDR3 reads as CASSISGGLGGELFF.

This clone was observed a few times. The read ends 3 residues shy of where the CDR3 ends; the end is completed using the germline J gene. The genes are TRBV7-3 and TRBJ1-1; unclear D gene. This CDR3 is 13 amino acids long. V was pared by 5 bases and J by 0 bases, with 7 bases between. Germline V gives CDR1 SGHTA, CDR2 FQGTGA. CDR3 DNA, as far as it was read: TGTGCCAGCAGCCCGGGGATGAACACTGAA. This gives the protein CASSPGMNTE. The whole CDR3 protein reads CASSPGMNTEAFF.

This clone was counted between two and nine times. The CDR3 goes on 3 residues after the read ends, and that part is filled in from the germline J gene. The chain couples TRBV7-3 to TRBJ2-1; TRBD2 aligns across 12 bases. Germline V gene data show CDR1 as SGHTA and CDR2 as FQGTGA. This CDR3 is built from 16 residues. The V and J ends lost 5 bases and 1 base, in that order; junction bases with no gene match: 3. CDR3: CASSATSGRSYNEQFF. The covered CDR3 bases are TGTGCCAGCAGCGCGACTAGCGGGAGATCCTACAATGAG.

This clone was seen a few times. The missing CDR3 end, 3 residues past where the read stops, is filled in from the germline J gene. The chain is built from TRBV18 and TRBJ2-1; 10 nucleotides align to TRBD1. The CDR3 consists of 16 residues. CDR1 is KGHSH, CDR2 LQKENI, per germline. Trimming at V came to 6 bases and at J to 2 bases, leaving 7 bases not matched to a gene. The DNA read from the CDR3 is TGTGCCAGCTCCCGGGACAGGGGATATACCTACAATGAG. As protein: CASSRDRGYTYNE. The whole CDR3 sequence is CASSRDRGYTYNEQFF.

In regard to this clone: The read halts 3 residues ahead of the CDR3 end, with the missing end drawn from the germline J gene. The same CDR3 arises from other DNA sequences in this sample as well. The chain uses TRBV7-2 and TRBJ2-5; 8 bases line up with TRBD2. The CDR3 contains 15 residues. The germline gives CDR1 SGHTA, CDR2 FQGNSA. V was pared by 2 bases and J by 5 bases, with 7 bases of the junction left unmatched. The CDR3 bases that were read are TGTGCCAGCAGCTTAAACCGGGGGGGCGGGGAGACC. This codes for CASSLNRGGGET. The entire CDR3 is CASSLNRGGGETQYF.

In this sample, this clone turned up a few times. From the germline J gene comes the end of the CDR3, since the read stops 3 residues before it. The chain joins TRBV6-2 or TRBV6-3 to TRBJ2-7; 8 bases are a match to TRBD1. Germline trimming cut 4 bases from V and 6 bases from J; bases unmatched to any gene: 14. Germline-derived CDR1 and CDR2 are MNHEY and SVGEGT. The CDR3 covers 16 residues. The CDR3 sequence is CASSLNSGTGTCEQYF. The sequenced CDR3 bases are TGTGCCAGCAGTTTAAACTCCGGGACAGGCACCTGCGAG.

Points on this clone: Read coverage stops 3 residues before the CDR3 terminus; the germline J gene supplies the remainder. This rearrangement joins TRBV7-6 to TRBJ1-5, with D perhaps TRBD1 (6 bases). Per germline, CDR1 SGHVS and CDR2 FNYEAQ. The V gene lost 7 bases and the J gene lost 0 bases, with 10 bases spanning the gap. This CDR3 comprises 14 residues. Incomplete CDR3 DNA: TGTGCCAGCAAGGACAGAGATAGCAATCAGCCC. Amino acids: CASKDRDSNQP. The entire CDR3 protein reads CASKDRDSNQPQHF.

The CDR3 region is CASSPPNRVETQYF. The part of the CDR3 DNA that was read is TGTGCCAGCTCACCACCGAACAGGGTCGAGACC. This rearrangement joins TRBV18 to TRBJ2-5; a possible D gene is TRBD1 (6 bases). The observed sequence ends 3 residues before the CDR3 terminus, with the missing tail filled in from the germline J gene. This CDR3 has 14 residues. V lost 0 bases to trimming and J lost 5 bases, with 10 bases between them. The germline CDR1 and CDR2 sequences are KGHSH and LQKENI.

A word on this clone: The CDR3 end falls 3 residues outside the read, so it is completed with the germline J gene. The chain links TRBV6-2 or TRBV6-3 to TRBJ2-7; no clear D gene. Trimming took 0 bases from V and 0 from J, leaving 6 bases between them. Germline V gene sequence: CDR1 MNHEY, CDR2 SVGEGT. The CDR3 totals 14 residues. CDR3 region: CASSYSGFSYEQYF. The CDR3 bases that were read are TGTGCCAGCAGTTACTCAGGTTTCTCCTACGAG.

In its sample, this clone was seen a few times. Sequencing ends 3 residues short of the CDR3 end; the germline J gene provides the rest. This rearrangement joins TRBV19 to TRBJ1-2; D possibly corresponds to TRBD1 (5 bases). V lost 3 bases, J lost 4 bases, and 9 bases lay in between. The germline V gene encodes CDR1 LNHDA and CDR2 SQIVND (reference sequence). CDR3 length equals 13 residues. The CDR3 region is CASSIGTLYGYTF. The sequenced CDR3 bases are TGTGCCAGTAGTATTGGGACTCTCTATGGC. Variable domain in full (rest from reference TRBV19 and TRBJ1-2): DGGITQSPKYLFRKEGQNVTLSCEQNLNHDAMYWYRQDPGQGLRLIYYSQIVNDFQKGDIAEGYSVSREKKESFPLTVTSAQKNPTAFYLCASSIGTLYGYTFGSGTRLTVV.

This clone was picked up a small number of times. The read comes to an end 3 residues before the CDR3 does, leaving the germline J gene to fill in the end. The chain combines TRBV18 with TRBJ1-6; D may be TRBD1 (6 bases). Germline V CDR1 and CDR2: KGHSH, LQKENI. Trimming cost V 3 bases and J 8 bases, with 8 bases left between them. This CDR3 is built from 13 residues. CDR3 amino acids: CASSPNRDSPLHF. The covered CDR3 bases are TGTGCCAGCTCACCGAACAGGGATTCACCC.

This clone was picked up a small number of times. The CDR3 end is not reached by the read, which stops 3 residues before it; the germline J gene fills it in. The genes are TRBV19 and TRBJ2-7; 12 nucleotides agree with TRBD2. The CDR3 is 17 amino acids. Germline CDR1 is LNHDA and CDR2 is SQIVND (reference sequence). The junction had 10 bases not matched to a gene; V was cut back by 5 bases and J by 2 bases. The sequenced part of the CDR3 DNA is TGTGCCAGTAGTCTCAAACCCCTAGCGGGAGGGGCCTACGAG. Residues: CASSLKPLAGGAYE. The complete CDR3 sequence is CASSLKPLAGGAYEQYF.

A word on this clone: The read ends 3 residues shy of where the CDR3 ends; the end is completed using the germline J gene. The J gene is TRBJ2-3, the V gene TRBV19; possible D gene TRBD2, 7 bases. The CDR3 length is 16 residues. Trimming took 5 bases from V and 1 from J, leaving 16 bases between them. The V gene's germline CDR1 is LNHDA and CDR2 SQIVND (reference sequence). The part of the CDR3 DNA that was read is TGTGCCAGTAGTCCCTGGGGGGGCAGGGGCACAGATACG. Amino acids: CASSPWGGRGTDT. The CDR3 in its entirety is CASSPWGGRGTDTQYF.

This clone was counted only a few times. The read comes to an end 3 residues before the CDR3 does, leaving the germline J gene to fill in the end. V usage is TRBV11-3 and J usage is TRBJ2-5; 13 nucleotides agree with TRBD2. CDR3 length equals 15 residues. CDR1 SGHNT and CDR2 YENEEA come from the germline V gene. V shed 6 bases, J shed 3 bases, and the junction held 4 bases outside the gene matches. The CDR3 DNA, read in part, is TGTGCCAGCAGTCCGGGGACTAGCGGGAAAGAGACC. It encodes CASSPGTSGKET. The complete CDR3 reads CASSPGTSGKETQYF.

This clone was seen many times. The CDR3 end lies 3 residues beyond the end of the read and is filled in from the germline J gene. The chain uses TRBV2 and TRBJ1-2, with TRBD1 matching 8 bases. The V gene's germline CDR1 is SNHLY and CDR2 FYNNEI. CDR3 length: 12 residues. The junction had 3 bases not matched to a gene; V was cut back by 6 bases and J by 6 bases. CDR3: CASRQGVDGYTF. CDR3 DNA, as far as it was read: TGTGCCAGCAGACAGGGGGTCGATGGC.

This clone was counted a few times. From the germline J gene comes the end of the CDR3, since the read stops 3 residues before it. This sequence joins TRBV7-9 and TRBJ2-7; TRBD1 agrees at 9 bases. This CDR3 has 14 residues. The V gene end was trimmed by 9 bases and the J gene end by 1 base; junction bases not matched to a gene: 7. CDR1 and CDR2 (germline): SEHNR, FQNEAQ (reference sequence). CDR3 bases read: TGTGCCAGTGCCTGGACAGGGGCTTCCTACGAG. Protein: CASAWTGASYE. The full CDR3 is CASAWTGASYEQYF.

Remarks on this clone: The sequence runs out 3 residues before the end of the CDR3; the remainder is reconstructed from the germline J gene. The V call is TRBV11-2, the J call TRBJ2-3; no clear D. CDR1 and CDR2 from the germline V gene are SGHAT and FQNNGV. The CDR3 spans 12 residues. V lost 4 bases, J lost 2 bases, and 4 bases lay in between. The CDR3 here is CASSSYTDTQYF. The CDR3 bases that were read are TGTGCCAGCAGCTCCTACACAGATACG. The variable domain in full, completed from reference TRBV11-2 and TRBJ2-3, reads EAGVAQSPRYKIIEKRQSVAFWCNPISGHATLYWYQQILGQGPKLLIQFQNNGVVDDSQLPKDRFSAERLKGVDSTLKIQPAKLEDSAVYLCASSSYTDTQYFGPGTRLTVL.

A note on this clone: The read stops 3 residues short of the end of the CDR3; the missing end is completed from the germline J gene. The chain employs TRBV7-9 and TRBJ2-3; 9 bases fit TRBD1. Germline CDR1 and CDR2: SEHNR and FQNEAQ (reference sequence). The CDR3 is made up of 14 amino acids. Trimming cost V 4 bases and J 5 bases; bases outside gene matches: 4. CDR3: CASSSRDREDTQYF. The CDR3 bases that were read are TGTGCCAGCAGCTCCCGGGACAGGGAAGATACG.

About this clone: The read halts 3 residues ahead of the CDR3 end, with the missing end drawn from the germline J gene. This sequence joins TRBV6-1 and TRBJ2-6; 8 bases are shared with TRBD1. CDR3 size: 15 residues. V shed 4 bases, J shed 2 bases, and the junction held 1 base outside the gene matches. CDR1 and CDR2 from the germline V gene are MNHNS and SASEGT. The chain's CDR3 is CASSVQGAGANVLTF. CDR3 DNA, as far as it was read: TGTGCCAGCAGTGTACAGGGGGCTGGGGCCAACGTC.

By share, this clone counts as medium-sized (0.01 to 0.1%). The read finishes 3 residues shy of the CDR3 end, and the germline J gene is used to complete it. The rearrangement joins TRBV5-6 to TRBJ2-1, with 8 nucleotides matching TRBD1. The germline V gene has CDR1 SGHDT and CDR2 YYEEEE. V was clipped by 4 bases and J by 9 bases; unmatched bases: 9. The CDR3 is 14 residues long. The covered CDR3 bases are TGTGCCAGCAGCCCGCAGGGGGCCCCCACTGAG. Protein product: CASSPQGAPTE. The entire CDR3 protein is CASSPQGAPTEQFF.

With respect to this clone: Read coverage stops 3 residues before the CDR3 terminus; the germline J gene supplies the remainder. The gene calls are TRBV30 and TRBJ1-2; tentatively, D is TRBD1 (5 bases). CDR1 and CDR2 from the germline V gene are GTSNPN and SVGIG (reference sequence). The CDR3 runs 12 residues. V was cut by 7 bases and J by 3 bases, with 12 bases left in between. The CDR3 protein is CAFIRAHYGYTF. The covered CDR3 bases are TGTGCCTTTATCAGGGCCCACTATGGC.

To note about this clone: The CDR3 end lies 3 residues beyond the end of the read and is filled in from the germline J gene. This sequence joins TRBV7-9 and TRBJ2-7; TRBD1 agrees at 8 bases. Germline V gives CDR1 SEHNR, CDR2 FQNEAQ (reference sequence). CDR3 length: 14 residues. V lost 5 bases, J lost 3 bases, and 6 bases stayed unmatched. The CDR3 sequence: CASSPGQAGYEQYF. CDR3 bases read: TGTGCCAGCAGCCCGGGACAGGCGGGCTACGAG.

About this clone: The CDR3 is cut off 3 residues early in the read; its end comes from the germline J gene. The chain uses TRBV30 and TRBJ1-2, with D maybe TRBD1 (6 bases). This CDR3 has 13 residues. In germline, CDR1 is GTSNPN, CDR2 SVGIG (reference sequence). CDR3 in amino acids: CAWNRGGPGGYTF. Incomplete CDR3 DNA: TGTGCCTGGAACCGCGGGGGGCCGGGGGGC.

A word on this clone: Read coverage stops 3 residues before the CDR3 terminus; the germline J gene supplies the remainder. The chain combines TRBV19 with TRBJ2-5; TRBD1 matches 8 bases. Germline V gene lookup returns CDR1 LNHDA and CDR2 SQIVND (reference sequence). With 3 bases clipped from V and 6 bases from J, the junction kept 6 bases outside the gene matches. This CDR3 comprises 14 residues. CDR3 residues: CASSIGQGRKTQYF. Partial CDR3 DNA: TGTGCCAGTAGTATCGGACAGGGTAGGAAGACC.